This paragraph covers one T cell receptor (beta chain) sequence. Its specificity is unknown. Only in-frame clones appear in the TCRdb table, and some are missing; sequencing was by immunoSEQ multiplex PCR. The sample records approximately 130,000 clones, 85% to 95% being singletons. Germline-derived CDR1 and CDR2 are SGHRS and YFSETQ. V was clipped by 7 bases and J by 2 bases; unmatched bases: 12. The CDR3 extends over 16 amino acids. The data originate from a study of graft-versus-host responses after intestinal transplantation. Study context: Anti-thymocyte globulin induction preceded about 3 years of tacrolimus and steroid maintenance in all recipients. Study-wide results and limits: Some GvH clones appeared in ileal mucosa or blood before recipient bone marrow. Some patients had graft-donor T cell macrochimerism, and their allografts showed high graft-versus-host to host-versus-graft clonal ratios.

Sequencing was performed on unstimulated CD4+ T cells sorted from spleen or lymph node cells, taken before intestinal transplant. This clonotype was sampled from a human donor who received an intestinal transplant. The chain links TRBV5-1 to TRBJ2-3; TRBD1 aligns across 8 bases. CDR3 loop: CASAAGSGQDTDTQYF. The CDR3 DNA is TGCGCCAGCGCTGCCGGTTCGGGACAGGACACAGATACGCAGTATTTT. Complete variable domain (other parts from reference TRBV5-1 and TRBJ2-3): KAGVTQTPRYLIKTRGQQVTLSCSPISGHRSVSWYQQTPGQGLQFLFEYFSETQRNKGNFPGRFSGRQFSNSRSEMNVSTLELGDSALYLCASAAGSGQDTDTQYFGPGTRLTVL.